This TCR beta chain was recorded in a study of human T cells and chemical hapten exposure. Someone pulled total RNA out of unfractionated whole blood. One entry per CDR3 protein, called by TCRdb with MiXCR from the 5' RACE reads. The sample consists of 130,000 or so distinct CDR3 sequences, over 3.5% of them appearing once. Per germline, CDR1 SNHLY and CDR2 FYNNEI. The ends lost 6 bases at V and 6 bases at J; junction bases unmatched: 10. This CDR3 contains 15 residues. This clonotype has a count of ten or more. The sequence was collected from a female donor in good health. This chain uses TRBV2 with TRBJ1-5; 8 positions agree with TRBD1. DNA of the CDR3: TGTGCCAGCAGCGGTGACAGGGGTCGTGCTCAGCCCCAGCATTTT. Protein: CASSGDRGRAQPQHF.